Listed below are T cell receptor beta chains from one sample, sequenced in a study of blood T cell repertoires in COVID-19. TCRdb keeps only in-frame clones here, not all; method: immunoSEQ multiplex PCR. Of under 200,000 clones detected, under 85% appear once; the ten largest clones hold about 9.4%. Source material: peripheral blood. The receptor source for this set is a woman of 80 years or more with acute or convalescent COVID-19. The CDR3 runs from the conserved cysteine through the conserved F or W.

CDR3 protein: CASSPRDTQYF
V gene: TRBV12-3/TRBV12-4

CDR3 protein: CASSLGLAGVGDTQYF
V gene: TRBV7-2

CDR3 protein: CASSQRESSYNSPLHF
V gene: TRBV5-1

CDR3 protein: CSVEESGMNTEAFF
V gene: TRBV29-1

CDR3 protein: CASSVDIYEQYF
V gene: TRBV5-1

CDR3 protein: CASSVELDPNTGELFF
V gene: TRBV9

CDR3 protein: CASSSRPQGVYEQFF
V gene: TRBV5-1

CDR3 protein: CSATRDTQYF
V gene: TRBV20-1

CDR3 protein: CASSRSGGVTEAFF
V gene: TRBV27

CDR3 protein: CASSQAGTDPGANYGYTF
V gene: TRBV4-1

CDR3 protein: CASSPAGLGNTGELFF
V gene: TRBV5-4

CDR3 protein: CASSTRDRGATNEKLFF
V gene: TRBV10-2

CDR3 protein: CAISGGAVGQPQHF
V gene: TRBV10-3

CDR3 protein: CASSFDRGIAGELFF
V gene: TRBV18

CDR3 protein: CASSISPGANTEAFF
V gene: TRBV19

CDR3 protein: CASSFGQGQNEQFF
V gene: TRBV5-4